The clone carrying this T cell receptor beta chain appeared a few times. Amplified TCR beta CDR3 regions came from RNA transcripts. When the TCR CDR3 underwent first-round RT-PCR, the HTBI primer set was used. TCRdb re-called the multiplex PCR reads with MiXCR, one entry per CDR3 protein. Here the sample spans roughly 630,000 distinct CDR3 sequences, 15% to 17% being singletons. This CDR3 spans 17 amino acids. Germline CDR1 reads SGHRS; CDR2 reads YFSETQ. V lost 6 bases and J lost 0; bases outside the gene matches: 10. These data originate in a study of T cells in Graves' hyperthyroidism and ophthalmopathy.

The sequenced sample consisted of blood. The chain uses TRBV5-1 and TRBJ2-3; 10 bases align to TRBD2. The source of this sequence is a woman younger than 45 with Graves' hyperthyroidism. The CDR3 is CASTGLTSGASTDTQYF. DNA of the CDR3: TGCGCCAGCACGGGCCTAACTAGCGGGGCTAGCACAGATACGCAGTATTTT. Full variable domain (rest looked up from reference TRBV5-1 and TRBJ2-3): KAGVTQTPRYLIKTRGQQVTLSCSPISGHRSVSWYQQTPGQGLQFLFEYFSETQRNKGNFPGRFSGRQFSNSRSEMNVSTLELGDSALYLCASTGLTSGASTDTQYFGPGTRLTVL.